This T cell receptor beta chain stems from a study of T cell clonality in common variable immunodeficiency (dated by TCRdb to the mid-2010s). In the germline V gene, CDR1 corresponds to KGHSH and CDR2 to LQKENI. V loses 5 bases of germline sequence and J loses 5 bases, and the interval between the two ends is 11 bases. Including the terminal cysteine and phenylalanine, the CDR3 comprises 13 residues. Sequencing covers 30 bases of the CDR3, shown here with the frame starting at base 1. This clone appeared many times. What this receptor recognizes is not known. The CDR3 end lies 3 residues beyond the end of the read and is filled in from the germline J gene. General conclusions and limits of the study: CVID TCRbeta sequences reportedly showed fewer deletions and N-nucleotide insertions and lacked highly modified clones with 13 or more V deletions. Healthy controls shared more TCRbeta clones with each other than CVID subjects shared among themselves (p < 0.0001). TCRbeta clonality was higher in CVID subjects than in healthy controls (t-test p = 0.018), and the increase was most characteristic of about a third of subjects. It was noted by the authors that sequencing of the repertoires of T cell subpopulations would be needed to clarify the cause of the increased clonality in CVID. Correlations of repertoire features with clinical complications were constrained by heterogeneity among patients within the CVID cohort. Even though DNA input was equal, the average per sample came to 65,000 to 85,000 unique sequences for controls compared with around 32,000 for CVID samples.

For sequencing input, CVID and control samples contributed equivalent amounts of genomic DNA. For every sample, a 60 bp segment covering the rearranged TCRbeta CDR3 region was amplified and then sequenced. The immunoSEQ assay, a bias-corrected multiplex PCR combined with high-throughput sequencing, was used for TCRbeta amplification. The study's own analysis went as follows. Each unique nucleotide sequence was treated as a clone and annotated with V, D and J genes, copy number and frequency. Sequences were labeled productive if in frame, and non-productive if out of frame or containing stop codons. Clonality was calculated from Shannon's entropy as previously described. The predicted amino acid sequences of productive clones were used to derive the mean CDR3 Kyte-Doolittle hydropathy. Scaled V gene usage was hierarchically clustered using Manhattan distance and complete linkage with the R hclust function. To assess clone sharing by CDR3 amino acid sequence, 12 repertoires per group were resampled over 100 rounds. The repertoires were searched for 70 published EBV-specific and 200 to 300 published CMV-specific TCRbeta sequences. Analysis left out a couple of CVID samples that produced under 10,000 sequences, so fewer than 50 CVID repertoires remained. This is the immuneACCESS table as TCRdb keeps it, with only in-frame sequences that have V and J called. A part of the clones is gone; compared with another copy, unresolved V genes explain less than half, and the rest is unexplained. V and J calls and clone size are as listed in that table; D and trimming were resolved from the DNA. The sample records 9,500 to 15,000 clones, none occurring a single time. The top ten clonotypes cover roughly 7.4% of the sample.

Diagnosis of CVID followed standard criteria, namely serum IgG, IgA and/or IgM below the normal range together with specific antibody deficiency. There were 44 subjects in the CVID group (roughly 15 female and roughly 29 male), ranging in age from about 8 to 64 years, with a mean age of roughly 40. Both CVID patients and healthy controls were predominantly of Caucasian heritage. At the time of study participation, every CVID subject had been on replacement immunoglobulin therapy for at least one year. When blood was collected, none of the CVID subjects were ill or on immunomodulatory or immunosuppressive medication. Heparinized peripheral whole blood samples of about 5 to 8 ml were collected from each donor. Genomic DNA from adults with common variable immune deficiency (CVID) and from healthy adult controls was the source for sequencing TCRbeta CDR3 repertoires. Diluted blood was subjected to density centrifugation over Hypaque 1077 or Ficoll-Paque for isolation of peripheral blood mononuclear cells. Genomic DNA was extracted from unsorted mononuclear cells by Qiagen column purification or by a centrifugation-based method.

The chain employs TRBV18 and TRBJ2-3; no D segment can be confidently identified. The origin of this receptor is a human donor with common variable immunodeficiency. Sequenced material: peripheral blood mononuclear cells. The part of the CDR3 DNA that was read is TGTGCCAGCTCAGAAGGGCGTGTAGATACG. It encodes CASSEGRVDT. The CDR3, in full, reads CASSEGRVDTQYF.